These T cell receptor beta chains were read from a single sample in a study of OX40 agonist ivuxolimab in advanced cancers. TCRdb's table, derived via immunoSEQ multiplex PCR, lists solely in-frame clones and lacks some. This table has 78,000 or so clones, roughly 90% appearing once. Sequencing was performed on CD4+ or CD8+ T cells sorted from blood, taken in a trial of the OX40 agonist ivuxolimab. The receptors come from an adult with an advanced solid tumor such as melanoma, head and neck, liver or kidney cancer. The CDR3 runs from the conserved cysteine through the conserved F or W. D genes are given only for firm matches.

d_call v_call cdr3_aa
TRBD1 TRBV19 CASSEGQFDTDTQYF
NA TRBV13 CASSSRQVPTDTQYF
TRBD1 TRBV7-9 CASSFLGQGNTEAFF
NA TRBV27 CASSLGATGSHEAFF
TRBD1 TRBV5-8 CASSLGQGHTDTQYF
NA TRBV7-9 CASSPIVGSNGDTGELFF
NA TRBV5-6 CASSLVASSYNEQFF
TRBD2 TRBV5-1 CARTTSGGDLTSTDTQYF
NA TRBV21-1 CASSKISGGHLGGEQYF
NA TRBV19 CASSIGSGAPLHF
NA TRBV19 CASETSGGTDTQYF
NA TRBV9 CASSVDLEVLETQYF
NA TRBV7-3 CASSHHTRGSPLHF
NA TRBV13 CASSPGPGDAHEQYF
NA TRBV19 CASSIRRRRNYGYTF
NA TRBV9 CASSVSWTSTGELFF
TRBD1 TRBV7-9 CASSYPTGSEQYF
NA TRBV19 CASSTANTYPQHF
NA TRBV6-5 CASSYTAGSYEQYF
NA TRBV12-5 CASGLVNVLTDTQYF
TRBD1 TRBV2 CASSDPGQEGTGELFF
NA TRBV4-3 CASSQSRMNTEAFF
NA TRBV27 CASSARGTQDSGNTIYF
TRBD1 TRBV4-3 CASSDRDRVYEQYF
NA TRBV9 CASTPTPGTEPYEQYF
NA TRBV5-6 CASSLGRNEQFF
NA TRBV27 CASSLGQGYTEAFF
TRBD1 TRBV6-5 CASSLGDSHTF
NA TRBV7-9 CASSHRIGGLDEKLFF
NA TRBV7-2 CASSVDPGKAFF
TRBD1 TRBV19 CASRQGASIEQYF
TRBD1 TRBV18 CASSPGQASYNEQFF
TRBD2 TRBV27 CASSWDERGAPYF
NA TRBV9 CASSGRDTGELFF
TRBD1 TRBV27 CASSLGQGITEAFF
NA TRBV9 CASSVPGLEKLFF
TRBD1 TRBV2 CASSLGRGLGEQFF
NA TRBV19 CASSRGTGNEQFF
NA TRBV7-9 CASSGGYEEQYF
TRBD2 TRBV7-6 CASSSRSGGEYNEQFF
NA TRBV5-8 CASSLRRGISEQYF
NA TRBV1 CTSSQKISWGPDTGELFF
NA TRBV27 CASSFGGALFSDTQYF
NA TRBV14 CASSPLGFTDTQYF
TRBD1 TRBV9 CASSGSGTGIMNTEAFF
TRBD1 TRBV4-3 CASSQWTGDGNTIYF
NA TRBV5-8 CASSFRQGYEQYF
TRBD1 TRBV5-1 CASSWDRERGDGTEAFF
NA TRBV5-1 CASSLWPGDVEETQYF
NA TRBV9 CASSVARLSYNEQFF